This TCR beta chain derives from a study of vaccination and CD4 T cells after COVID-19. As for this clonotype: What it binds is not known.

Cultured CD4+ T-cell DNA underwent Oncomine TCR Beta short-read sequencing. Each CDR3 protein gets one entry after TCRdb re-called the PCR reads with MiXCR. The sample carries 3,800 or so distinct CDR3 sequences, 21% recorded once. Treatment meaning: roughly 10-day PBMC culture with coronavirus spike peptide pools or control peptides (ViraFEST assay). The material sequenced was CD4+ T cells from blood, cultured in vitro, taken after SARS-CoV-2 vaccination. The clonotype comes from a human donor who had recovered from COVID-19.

The chain's CDR3 is CASSQGVVNNYGYTF. The CDR3, as DNA: TGCGCCAGCAGCCAAGGAGTGGTTAATAACTATGGCTACACCTTC. The chain employs TRBV4-1 and TRBJ1-2, with unresolved D. This CDR3 contains 15 residues. Germline V lookup: CDR1 MGHRA, CDR2 YSYEKL. With 1 base removed from V and 1 base from J, the gap between germline ends came to 10 bases.